This T cell receptor (beta chain) was obtained from a study of cytomegalovirus exposure and HLA in healthy donors. PCR amplification relied on 60 Vbeta primers (plus 13 Jbeta primers). Repertoires were generated with immunoSEQ multiplex PCR, while TCRdb's copy carries only in-frame clones and drops some. The sample yields roughly 150,000 clones, roughly 85% seen once. General observations from the study: Sequence variants that were highly shared formed a cluster that was likely a sequencing artifact.

Points on this clone: The antigen remains unidentified.

The CDR3 is 15 amino acids. With 5 bases clipped from V and 1 base from J, the junction kept 7 bases outside the gene matches. Germline CDR1 and CDR2: SGHAT and FQNNGV. Sequencing was done on a sample of PBMCs. The TCR sequence derives from a man between 18 and 29 years old in good health and CMV-seropositive. This sequence joins TRBV11-2 and TRBJ2-7; 8 bases map to TRBD1. This CDR3 is CASSARDRRSYEQYF. CDR3 nucleotides: TGTGCCAGCAGCGCACGGGACAGGAGATCCTACGAGCAGTACTTC.